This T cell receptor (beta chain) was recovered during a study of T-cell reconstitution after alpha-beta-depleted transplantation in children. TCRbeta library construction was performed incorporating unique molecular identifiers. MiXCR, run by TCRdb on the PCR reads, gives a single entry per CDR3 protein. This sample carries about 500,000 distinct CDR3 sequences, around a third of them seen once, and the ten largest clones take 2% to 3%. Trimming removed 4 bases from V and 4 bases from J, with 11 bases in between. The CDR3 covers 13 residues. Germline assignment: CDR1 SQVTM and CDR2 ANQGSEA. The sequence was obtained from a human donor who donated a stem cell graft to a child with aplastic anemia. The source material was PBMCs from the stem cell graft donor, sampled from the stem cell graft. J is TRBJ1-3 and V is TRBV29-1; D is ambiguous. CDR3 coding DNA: TGCAGCGTTGTTAAAGGTCGGGGAAACACCATATATTTT. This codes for CSVVKGRGNTIYF.